This T cell receptor beta chain emerged from a study of cytomegalovirus exposure and HLA in healthy donors. Comments on this clone: Its antigen is not identified.

Study outcomes and limitations: An Asian-associated ancestry cluster reportedly showed fewer N-insertions than the approximately 660-donor mean in a later analysis. Researchers reported from a later analysis that most CMV-associated TCR beta chains appeared HLA-restricted. While the bulk of TCR sequences proved rare, some public TCRs turned up in many donors.

This CDR3 has 12 residues. The V and J ends lost 6 bases and 4 bases respectively, with 9 bases between them. In germline, CDR1 is ENHRY, CDR2 SYGVKD. PCR amplification relied on 60 Vbeta primers (plus 13 Jbeta primers). Method: immunoSEQ multiplex PCR; TCRdb's copy keeps in-frame clones and lacks some. Among approximately 170,000 clones listed, roughly 79% were seen once. This TCR was sampled from a woman aged 30 to 39 in good health and CMV-seropositive. This chain joins TRBV10-3 and TRBJ1-1; TRBD1 is a possible D gene (6 bases). The sample was PBMCs. CDR3 sequence reads: CAISPDSTEAFF. In nucleotides, the CDR3 is TGTGCCATCAGCCCGGACAGCACTGAAGCTTTCTTT.